This T cell receptor (beta chain) was recorded in a study of control samples from healthy donors and cancer patients. This table comes from immunoSEQ multiplex PCR, and its TCRdb copy is limited to in-frame clones, with some not included. The sample carries about 70,000 clones, 75% to 90% recorded once. The material sequenced was blood. The sequence derives from a man aged 50-59 years in good health.

CDR3 nucleotides: TGTGCCAGCAGTTACAAGGTCAGTTCCTACAATGAGCAGTTCTTC. As protein: CASSYKVSSYNEQFF. This sequence joins TRBV6-5 and TRBJ2-1; unclear D gene. Germline loops: CDR1 MNHEY, CDR2 SVGAGI. V lost 2 bases to trimming and J lost 1 base, with 9 bases between them. The CDR3 has 15 amino acids.